This T cell receptor (beta chain) was obtained from a study of shared clonotypes between healthy human individuals. General observations from the study: Naive subsets, compared against memory subsets, generally had larger estimated richness values. The four-donor shared clonotypes exceeded non-shared clonotypes in generation probability, with non-shared ones scoring lower.

Method: immunoSEQ multiplex PCR; TCRdb's copy keeps in-frame clones and lacks some. The table lists over 1.5 million clones, 95% to 99% of them singletons. CDR1 and CDR2 (germline): LNHNV, YYDKDF (reference sequence). Trimming removed 0 bases at V and 1 base at J, with 10 bases between. This CDR3 spans 15 amino acids. As regards this clone: No antigen is known for it.

The receptor was isolated from a man aged 25 to 40 in good health. Sequences were obtained from naive CD4+ T cells sorted from blood. This sample's subset: CD45RA+ positively selected. The V and J genes are TRBV15 and TRBJ2-7, with D possibly being TRBD2 (6 bases). CDR3 nucleotides: TGTGCCACCAGCAGAGAACTAGCCGATTCCTACGAGCAGTACTTC. It yields the protein CATSRELADSYEQYF.